The sequence of this T cell receptor (beta chain) was determined in a study of CD8+ T cells in alopecia areata. Findings of the study overall: Clarity of TCR sharing across patients fell short of that in mice, possibly HLA-related. Scalp samples also yield sequences from resident alphabeta T cells of normal skin. Lesional scalp displayed greater clonality than normal scalp, most notably in alopecia totalis/universalis.

About this clone: Its antigen is undetermined.

CD4+ and CD8+ T cells were sorted from PBMCs stained for CD3, CD4 and CD8. cDNA prepared by RNA extraction and subsequent reverse transcription served as the template for sequencing. TCRdb's copy holds only in-frame clones and misses some; the assay was immunoSEQ multiplex PCR. The table records 110,000 or so clones, 55% to 65% of them present only once. V was shortened by 0 bases and J by 0 bases, with 17 bases between the two germline ends. The CDR3 runs 18 residues. Germline-derived CDR1 and CDR2 are GTSNPN and SVGIG (reference sequence). The chain couples TRBV30 to TRBJ2-2; weak D call: TRBD2 (7 bases). This TCR came from a human donor in good health. Sequencing was done on a sample of CD4+ T cells sorted from blood. The chain's CDR3 is CAWSVRRGAGANTGELFF. The CDR3 nucleotides read TGTGCCTGGAGTGTCCGCCGGGGGGCGGGGGCGAACACCGGGGAGCTGTTTTTT.